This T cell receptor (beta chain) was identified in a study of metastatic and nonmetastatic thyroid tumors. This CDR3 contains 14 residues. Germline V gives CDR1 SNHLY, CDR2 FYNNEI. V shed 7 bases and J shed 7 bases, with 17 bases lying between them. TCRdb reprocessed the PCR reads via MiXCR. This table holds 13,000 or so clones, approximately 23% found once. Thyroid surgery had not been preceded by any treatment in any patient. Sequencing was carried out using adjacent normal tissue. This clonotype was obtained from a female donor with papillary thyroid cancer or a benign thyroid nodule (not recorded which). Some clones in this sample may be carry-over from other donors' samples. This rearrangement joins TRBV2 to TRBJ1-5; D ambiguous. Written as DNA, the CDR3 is TGTGCCAGCACCACGGGCAGGCTCGGACAGCCCCAGCATTTT. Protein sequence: CASTTGRLGQPQHF.